These T cell receptor beta chains were read from a single sample in a study of T cell responses to AZD1222 COVID-19 vaccine. Profiling relied on immunoSEQ multiplex PCR, and the TCRdb table lists in-frame clones only, not all of them. The table shows approximately 180,000 clones, with about 92% occurring only once. The sequencing used peripheral blood, collected on day 0 of AZD1222 vaccination. Source of these receptors: an adult in good health. Both conserved end residues are part of each CDR3. D genes are given only for firm matches. Clone sizes are given selectively: once, few, many, or a class where the clone is expanded.

DNA: TGTGCCAGTGGGGCCGGGACAGGGGCCTACAATGAGCAGTTCTTC
CDR3: CASGAGTGAYNEQFF
size: .
length: 15
D: TRBD1
V: TRBV19
J: TRBJ2-1

DNA: TGTGCCAGCAGCTCCACGGACGGAAATACGCAGTATTTT
CDR3: CASSSTDGNTQYF
size: .
length: 13
D: .
V: TRBV7-2
J: TRBJ2-3

DNA: TGTGCCAGCAGCAAGGGACAGGGAGGGAACACTGAAGCTTTCTTT
CDR3: CASSKGQGGNTEAFF
size: .
length: 15
D: TRBD1
V: TRBV11-2
J: TRBJ1-1

DNA: TGTGCCAGTAGCGCCGGGACAGGGGGACGTAGCAATCAGCCCCAGCATTTT
CDR3: CASSAGTGGRSNQPQHF
size: .
length: 17
D: TRBD1
V: TRBV19
J: TRBJ1-5

DNA: TGTGCCAGCTCATATGGGACAGGGGGCAATTCACCCCTCCACTTT
CDR3: CASSYGTGGNSPLHF
size: .
length: 15
D: TRBD1
V: TRBV18
J: TRBJ1-6

DNA: TGTGCCAGCAGTACCCGTCAGCTGAACACTGAAGCTTTCTTT
CDR3: CASSTRQLNTEAFF
size: once
length: 14
D: .
V: TRBV2
J: TRBJ1-1

DNA: TGTGCCAGCAGTGCTGGACTAGCGGGAGAATGGTATGAGCAGTTCTTC
CDR3: CASSAGLAGEWYEQFF
size: once
length: 16
D: TRBD2
V: TRBV6-1
J: TRBJ2-1

DNA: TGTGCCAGCAAAAAAGACAACACCGGGGAGCTGTTTTTT
CDR3: CASKKDNTGELFF
size: once
length: 13
D: .
V: TRBV6-5
J: TRBJ2-2

DNA: TGTGCCAGCAGTCGACCGGGCGAAACCTACGAGCAGTACTTC
CDR3: CASSRPGETYEQYF
size: .
length: 14
D: .
V: TRBV6-5
J: TRBJ2-7

DNA: TGTGCCAGCAGCAATCAATCCATAACTAATGAAAAACTGTTTTTT
CDR3: CASSNQSITNEKLFF
size: .
length: 15
D: .
V: TRBV7-9
J: TRBJ1-4

DNA: TGTGCCAGCAGCCCGGGACAGATAAACACTGAAGCTTTCTTT
CDR3: CASSPGQINTEAFF
size: .
length: 14
D: TRBD1
V: TRBV5-6
J: TRBJ1-1

DNA: TGTGCCAGCTCCCGAGCCCCAGGGGAATCACCCCTCCACTTT
CDR3: CASSRAPGESPLHF
size: .
length: 14
D: .
V: TRBV11-1
J: TRBJ1-6

DNA: TGTGCCAGCAGTTCCGGCCTTCGGGACAGCTACGAGCAGTACTTC
CDR3: CASSSGLRDSYEQYF
size: .
length: 15
D: TRBD1
V: TRBV7-9
J: TRBJ2-7

DNA: TGTGCCAGCAGCGTAGCGGGGGTAGGCGGCTACACCTTC
CDR3: CASSVAGVGGYTF
size: .
length: 13
D: .
V: TRBV9
J: TRBJ1-2

DNA: TGTGCCAGCAGCCGCCCGGGGGACGAGACCCAGTACTTC
CDR3: CASSRPGDETQYF
size: .
length: 13
D: .
V: TRBV13
J: TRBJ2-5

DNA: TGTGCCAGCACGGGTGCATTAACGGACACTGAAGCTTTCTTT
CDR3: CASTGALTDTEAFF
size: .
length: 14
D: .
V: TRBV11-1
J: TRBJ1-1

DNA: TGTGCCAGCAGTTACCCAGTAGGCATACCGGGCACTGAAGCTTTCTTT
CDR3: CASSYPVGIPGTEAFF
size: .
length: 16
D: .
V: TRBV6-5
J: TRBJ1-1

DNA: TGTGCCAGCAGGACAAGCGGGAGTGTAAATGAGCAGTTCTTC
CDR3: CASRTSGSVNEQFF
size: .
length: 14
D: TRBD2
V: TRBV27
J: TRBJ2-1

DNA: TGTGCCAGCTCACCGAGGACGGGGGCCGGGAACGAGCAGTACTTC
CDR3: CASSPRTGAGNEQYF
size: .
length: 15
D: .
V: TRBV18
J: TRBJ2-7

DNA: TGTGCCAGCAGCCTGGGCCCTAACTATGGCTACACCTTC
CDR3: CASSLGPNYGYTF
size: .
length: 13
D: .
V: TRBV14
J: TRBJ1-2

DNA: TGTGCCAGCACCCCACAGCCCCGCTCTGAAGCTTTCTTT
CDR3: CASTPQPRSEAFF
size: .
length: 13
D: .
V: TRBV12-3/TRBV12-4
J: TRBJ1-1

DNA: TGTGCCAGCTCCCCCACGACAGGGATTAATGAAAAACTGTTTTTT
CDR3: CASSPTTGINEKLFF
size: .
length: 15
D: TRBD1
V: TRBV18
J: TRBJ1-4

DNA: TGTGCCAGCTCACCAGTGTTCGGCGGGAGCTCCTACAATGAGCAGTTCTTC
CDR3: CASSPVFGGSSYNEQFF
size: once
length: 17
D: TRBD2
V: TRBV18
J: TRBJ2-1

DNA: TGTGCCAGCAGCTCAACGCAGACCCAGTACTTC
CDR3: CASSSTQTQYF
size: .
length: 11
D: .
V: TRBV7-9
J: TRBJ2-5

DNA: TGTGCCAGCAGTGCTCACATGACAGGGGTCGGCAATCAGCCCCAGCATTTT
CDR3: CASSAHMTGVGNQPQHF
size: once
length: 17
D: TRBD1
V: TRBV6-1
J: TRBJ1-5

DNA: TGTGCCAGCAGCTTAGTGGGTTGGGACATTCAGTACTTC
CDR3: CASSLVGWDIQYF
size: .
length: 13
D: .
V: TRBV7-9
J: TRBJ2-4

DNA: TGCGCCAGCAGCCGCGACGGGAACACTGAAGCTTTCTTT
CDR3: CASSRDGNTEAFF
size: once
length: 13
D: .
V: TRBV5-1
J: TRBJ1-1

DNA: TGCGCCAGCAGCTTGGATCCGAGATCTGGAAACACCATATATTTT
CDR3: CASSLDPRSGNTIYF
size: .
length: 15
D: .
V: TRBV5-1
J: TRBJ1-3

DNA: TGTGCCAGTTTAGGATCCGGGGAGCTGTTTTTT
CDR3: CASLGSGELFF
size: .
length: 11
D: .
V: TRBV6-5
J: TRBJ2-2

DNA: TGTGCCAGTAGTCTCTCGGGCAGTTCGATTGAGCAGTTCTTC
CDR3: CASSLSGSSIEQFF
size: .
length: 14
D: .
V: TRBV19
J: TRBJ2-1

DNA: TGTGCCAGCAGGGATCAGGGGTGGACTGAAGCTTTCTTT
CDR3: CASRDQGWTEAFF
size: .
length: 13
D: .
V: TRBV25-1
J: TRBJ1-1

DNA: TGTGCCAGCAGTGAAAGGGGGGATCAGCCCCAGCATTTT
CDR3: CASSERGDQPQHF
size: .
length: 13
D: .
V: TRBV2
J: TRBJ1-5

DNA: TGCGCCAGCAGCCAAGGTGACAGGGGCGAAGAGACCCAGTACTTC
CDR3: CASSQGDRGEETQYF
size: .
length: 15
D: TRBD1
V: TRBV4-1
J: TRBJ2-5

DNA: TGTGCCAGCAGCCAAGGAGGGCGGGCTGAAGCTTTCTTT
CDR3: CASSQGGRAEAFF
size: .
length: 13
D: .
V: TRBV3-1/TRBV3-2
J: TRBJ1-1

DNA: .
CDR3: CASPLVPAAPPWGNIGETQYF
size: .
length: 21
D: .
V: TRBV7-4
J: TRBJ2-5

DNA: TGTGCCAGCAGTTACCCCGGAAAGGAGCAGTACTTC
CDR3: CASSYPGKEQYF
size: once
length: 12
D: .
V: TRBV27
J: TRBJ2-7

DNA: TGTGCCAGCAGCAAAACACTTAAAACGATCTCACCCCTCCACTTT
CDR3: CASSKTLKTISPLHF
size: .
length: 15
D: .
V: TRBV7-9
J: TRBJ1-6

DNA: TGTGCCAGCAGCCCAAACATTGGCGGGACCGTAACAGATACGCAGTATTTT
CDR3: CASSPNIGGTVTDTQYF
size: once
length: 17
D: .
V: TRBV7-2
J: TRBJ2-3

DNA: TGTGCCAGCAGTTTAGGGGGACCCTACAATGAGCAGTTCTTC
CDR3: CASSLGGPYNEQFF
size: .
length: 14
D: .
V: TRBV27
J: TRBJ2-1

DNA: TGTGCCTGGAGTGTGGGACAAAGCTCCTACGAGCAGTACTTC
CDR3: CAWSVGQSSYEQYF
size: .
length: 14
D: .
V: TRBV30
J: TRBJ2-7

DNA: TGTGCCAGCAGCCAAAGTGGTGGACAGCGGTGGGAGACCCAGTACTTC
CDR3: CASSQSGGQRWETQYF
size: .
length: 16
D: .
V: TRBV3-1/TRBV3-2
J: TRBJ2-5

DNA: TGTGCCAGCAGCCCGCCTGCAGGAGACAATGAGCAGTTCTTC
CDR3: CASSPPAGDNEQFF
size: .
length: 14
D: .
V: TRBV11-2
J: TRBJ2-1

DNA: TGCGCCAGCAGCCCCCAGGGGGATTTAGGTGGCTACACCTTC
CDR3: CASSPQGDLGGYTF
size: .
length: 14
D: TRBD1
V: TRBV5-1
J: TRBJ1-2

DNA: TGTGCCAGCAGCTGGACAGGGGGCCGAGAGACCCAGTACTTC
CDR3: CASSWTGGRETQYF
size: .
length: 14
D: TRBD1
V: TRBV5-5
J: TRBJ2-5

DNA: TGCAGCGGACAGTCGAACACCGGGGAGCTGTTTTTT
CDR3: CSGQSNTGELFF
size: .
length: 12
D: .
V: TRBV29-1
J: TRBJ2-2

DNA: TGTGCCACCAGTGATTTGGGGTTTTGTTTAGGGGGCCTCTCCTACAATGAGCAGTTCTTC
CDR3: CATSDLGFCLGGLSYNEQFF
size: .
length: 20
D: TRBD1
V: TRBV24-1
J: TRBJ2-1

DNA: TGTGCCAGCAGTCAGCCGAACTACGAGCAGTACTTC
CDR3: CASSQPNYEQYF
size: once
length: 12
D: .
V: TRBV3-1/TRBV3-2
J: TRBJ2-7

DNA: TGTGCCACCAGTGCAGGTGACAGGGACTACAATGAGCAGTTCTTC
CDR3: CATSAGDRDYNEQFF
size: once
length: 15
D: TRBD1
V: TRBV24-1
J: TRBJ2-1